One sample yielded the 32 T cell receptor beta chains listed below, sequenced in a study of shared clonotypes between healthy human individuals. CD8 cells classed as naive were CD45RO-negative and positively selected for CCR7, excluding terminally differentiated effector memory CD45RA+ cells. The assay was immunoSEQ multiplex PCR, and TCRdb's table has in-frame clones only and misses some. The table has approximately 1.9 million clones, over 85% seen once. The sample comprised naive CD8+ T cells from PBMCs. The receptors stem from a man between 18 and 29 years old in good health. Some clones in this sample may be carry-over from other donors' samples.

The chain combines TRBV6-4 with TRBJ2-1; D is undetermined. The CDR3 sequence is 14 residues long. The V and J ends lost 6 bases and 6 bases respectively, with 15 bases between them. Germline V lookup: CDR1 MRHNA, CDR2 SNTAGT. CDR3 residues: CASSRVGRLNEQFF. CDR3 sequence (DNA): TGTGCCAGCAGCCGCGTGGGAAGGCTCAATGAGCAGTTCTTC.

The chain uses TRBV5-6 and TRBJ1-3, with D hard to call. CDR3 size: 15 residues. The germline CDR1 and CDR2 sequences are SGHDT and YYEEEE. Deletions cut 3 bases from V and 0 bases from J, with 10 bases between. CDR3 coding DNA: TGTGCCAGCAGCTGGACCTCCAGCTCTGGAAACACCATATATTTT. It specifies CASSWTSSSGNTIYF.

The V call is TRBV28, the J call TRBJ2-1; D uncertain. The CDR3 is 14 amino acids. Germline loops: CDR1 MDHEN, CDR2 SYDVKM. V dropped 4 bases and J dropped 8 bases, with 15 bases sitting between them. CDR3 sequence: CASSSPLGADEQFF. CDR3 coding DNA: TGTGCCAGCAGTTCTCCCCTTGGCGCAGATGAGCAGTTCTTC. Full variable domain (missing parts from reference TRBV28 and TRBJ2-1): DVKVTQSSRYLVKRTGEKVFLECVQDMDHENMFWYRQDPGLGLRLIYFSYDVKMKEKGDIPEGYSVSREKKERFSLILESASTNQTSMYLCASSSPLGADEQFFGPGTRLTVL.

The chain carries TRBV27 and TRBJ2-5; D gene uncertain. The V end was cut by 8 bases, the J end by 5 bases, with 12 bases between. Germline values: CDR1 MNHEY, CDR2 SMNVEV (reference sequence). This CDR3 has 12 amino acids. Here the CDR3 DNA reads TGTGCCAGCGGGCGGCCGCCGGAGACCCAGTACTTC. Residues: CASGRPPETQYF.

The CDR3 nucleotides read TGTGCCAGCAGCTGGACAGTGGGGACCGCGTACGAGCAGTACTTC. Protein sequence: CASSWTVGTAYEQYF. This chain connects TRBV5-4 to TRBJ2-7, with D maybe TRBD1 (6 bases). Germline CDR1 is SGHNT and CDR2 is YYREEE (reference sequence). CDR3 length: 15 amino acids. The V and J ends lost 3 bases and 4 bases respectively, with 17 bases between them.

The J gene is TRBJ2-2, the V gene TRBV5-6, with D unclear. Trimming shortened V by 4 bases and J by 6 bases, and 7 bases separated the two germline ends. Germline V lookup: CDR1 SGHDT, CDR2 YYEEEE. There are 12 residues in the CDR3. The CDR3 reads CASSVESGELFF. Here the CDR3 DNA reads TGTGCCAGCAGCGTAGAATCCGGGGAGCTGTTTTTT.

The CDR3 sequence is CASSREWGYFGGELFF. DNA of the CDR3: TGTGCCAGCAGCAGGGAGTGGGGTTATTTTGGCGGGGAGCTGTTTTTT. The chain combines TRBV27 with TRBJ2-2; TRBD1 or TRBD2 may be the D gene (5 bases each). V was clipped by 6 bases and J by 7 bases, with 21 bases between them. Germline V gene data show CDR1 as MNHEY and CDR2 as SMNVEV (reference sequence). The CDR3 contains 16 residues.

This clone is a singleton in its sample. The gene calls are TRBV14 and TRBJ1-2; D is unresolved. In germline, CDR1 is SGHDN, CDR2 FVKESK. V gave up 0 bases and J gave up 4 bases, with 9 bases separating them. The CDR3 has 14 residues. The DNA of the CDR3 is TGTGCCAGCAGCCAAGACCGGCGGCTCTATGGCTACACCTTC. Translation gives CASSQDRRLYGYTF.

The chain is built from TRBV7-3 and TRBJ2-6; no definite D call. Germline V gene data show CDR1 as SGHTA and CDR2 as FQGTGA. Deletions cut 2 bases from V and 0 bases from J, with 14 bases between. The CDR3 sequence is 18 residues long. The CDR3 protein is CASSLYGMDHSGANVLTF. Here the CDR3 DNA reads TGTGCCAGCAGCTTATATGGGATGGACCACTCTGGGGCCAACGTCCTGACTTTC.

The chain combines TRBV7-9 with TRBJ2-4; possibly TRBD1 for D (6 bases). Germline V CDR1 and CDR2: SEHNR, FQNEAQ (reference sequence). Trimming removed 5 bases from V and 1 base from J, with 12 bases in between. This CDR3 contains 15 residues. CDR3 loop: CASSRTGSAKNIQYF. The CDR3 DNA is TGTGCCAGCAGCCGAACAGGGTCGGCCAAAAACATTCAGTACTTC.

The genes are TRBV28 and TRBJ2-7, with 9 bases that match TRBD1. Germline V gives CDR1 MDHEN, CDR2 SYDVKM. V shed 2 bases, J shed 4 bases, and the junction held 6 bases outside the gene matches. This CDR3 spans 15 amino acids. The CDR3 loop reads CASSLGQGLGYEQYF. In DNA, the CDR3 is TGTGCCAGCAGTTTAGGACAGGGGCTCGGTTACGAGCAGTACTTC. Full variable domain (remainder filled in from reference TRBV28 and TRBJ2-7): DVKVTQSSRYLVKRTGEKVFLECVQDMDHENMFWYRQDPGLGLRLIYFSYDVKMKEKGDIPEGYSVSREKKERFSLILESASTNQTSMYLCASSLGQGLGYEQYFGPGTRLTVT.

The rearrangement links TRBV4-3 to TRBJ1-1; D not certain. There are 14 residues in the CDR3. The V end was cut by 1 base, the J end by 4 bases, with 10 bases between. Germline CDR1 and CDR2: LGHNA and YSLEER. The CDR3 sequence: CASSQGGRPTEAFF. CDR3 nucleotides: TGCGCCAGCAGCCAAGGTGGTAGGCCCACTGAAGCTTTCTTT.

The chain links TRBV18 to TRBJ2-5, with 7 bases matching TRBD2. The ends lost 2 bases at V and 0 bases at J; junction bases unmatched: 6. CDR3 length: 16 residues. The V gene's germline CDR1 is KGHSH and CDR2 LQKENI. CDR3 in amino acids: CASSPGGRWYQETQYF. DNA for the CDR3: TGTGCCAGCTCACCAGGCGGGAGATGGTACCAAGAGACCCAGTACTTC.

The genes are TRBV19 and TRBJ2-3; D remains unclear. The CDR3 runs to 16 residues. Per the germline V gene, CDR1 is LNHDA and CDR2 is SQIVND (reference sequence). V was trimmed by 6 bases and J by 0 bases, leaving 16 bases between them. Here the CDR3 DNA reads TGTGCCAGTAGGCCGGCTGGCTACTCTAGCACAGATACGCAGTATTTT. It translates to CASRPAGYSSTDTQYF. Full variable domain (remainder filled in from reference TRBV19 and TRBJ2-3): DGGITQSPKYLFRKEGQNVTLSCEQNLNHDAMYWYRQDPGQGLRLIYYSQIVNDFQKGDIAEGYSVSREKKESFPLTVTSAQKNPTAFYLCASRPAGYSSTDTQYFGPGTRLTVL.

The rearrangement joins TRBV7-2 to TRBJ1-2; D is unclear. The V and J ends lost 5 bases and 8 bases respectively, with 21 bases between them. Germline lookup yields CDR1 SGHTA and CDR2 FQGNSA. There are 15 residues in the CDR3. The CDR3 nucleotides read TGTGCCAGCAGCGTACCGGACGTCCCTGTGGGAGGCTACACCTTC. Its translation: CASSVPDVPVGGYTF.

The chain has TRBV5-1 and TRBJ2-7; the D gene could be TRBD1 or TRBD2 (5 bases each). This CDR3 spans 18 amino acids. Germline values: CDR1 SGHRS, CDR2 YFSETQ. Trimming shortened V by 0 bases and J by 2 bases, and 21 bases separated the two germline ends. The CDR3 DNA reads as TGCGCCAGCAGCTTGGCAGACCCCGGGACCCCCGCCACCTACGAGCAGTACTTC. Its translation is CASSLADPGTPATYEQYF.

This chain connects TRBV27 to TRBJ2-1; TRBD2 aligns across 12 bases. J was trimmed by 5 bases and V by 5 bases; bases with no gene match: 13. CDR1 is MNHEY and CDR2 is SMNVEV in the germline V gene (reference sequence). The CDR3 runs 18 residues. DNA of the CDR3: TGTGCCAGCAGTCCCCTCCTATGGACTAGCGGGACCAACAATGAGCAGTTCTTC. Its translation: CASSPLLWTSGTNNEQFF.

This chain uses TRBV9 with TRBJ2-5, with 10 nucleotides matching TRBD2. Germline CDR1 SGDLS, CDR2 YYNGEE. J lost 2 bases, V lost 4 bases, and 8 bases had no gene match. The CDR3 length is 16 residues. CDR3 nucleotides: TGTGCCAGCAGCCCAGCAGGACTAGCGGAACAAGAGACCCAGTACTTC. It translates to CASSPAGLAEQETQYF.

A word on this clone: The same CDR3 arises from other DNA sequences in this sample as well. This chain connects TRBV28 to TRBJ1-5; no reliable D call. CDR1 and CDR2 from the germline V gene are MDHEN and SYDVKM. This CDR3 is 12 amino acids long. V lost 5 bases to trimming and J lost 9 bases, with 11 bases between them. CDR3 sequence reads: CASSPSSWPQHF. The DNA of the CDR3 is TGTGCCAGCAGTCCCTCATCTTGGCCCCAGCATTTT.

V and J are TRBV4-1 and TRBJ1-5, with D unresolved. V shed 0 bases and J shed 2 bases, with 11 bases lying between them. The CDR3 is made up of 16 amino acids. Germline-derived CDR1 and CDR2 are MGHRA and YSYEKL. The CDR3 protein is CASSQELSYGNQPQHF. As DNA, the CDR3 is TGCGCCAGCAGCCAAGAGTTGAGCTATGGCAATCAGCCCCAGCATTTT.

The rearrangement links TRBV19 to TRBJ2-7, with D possibly being TRBD1 (5 bases). The CDR3 totals 14 residues. Germline assignment: CDR1 LNHDA and CDR2 SQIVND (reference sequence). With 3 bases removed from V and 3 bases from J, the gap between germline ends came to 12 bases. In DNA, the CDR3 is TGTGCCAGTAGTATCGTCCGGACAAACTACGAGCAGTACTTC. Protein: CASSIVRTNYEQYF.

This chain links TRBV6-5 with TRBJ1-4; D is unclear. Trimming removed 9 bases from V and 5 bases from J, with 16 bases in between. Germline V CDR1 and CDR2: MNHEY, SVGAGI. The CDR3 has 14 residues. CDR3 nucleotide sequence: TGTGCCAGTACTCGACGGGCCGAGAATGAAAAACTGTTTTTT. This gives the protein CASTRRAENEKLFF.

V and J are TRBV30 and TRBJ2-5; 7 bases match TRBD1. TRBJ2-7 matches the DNA end more closely, so the J call is doubtful. The CDR3 runs 13 residues. In germline, CDR1 is GTSNPN, CDR2 SVGIG (reference sequence). The CDR3 reads CAWSPGGSYEQYF. The DNA for the CDR3 is TGTGCCTGGAGTCCAGGGGGATCCTACGAGCAGTACTTC.

In its sample, this clone was seen once. CDR3 region: CASSLDGAEAFF. CDR3 bases: TGTGCCAGCAGTCTGGACGGAGCTGAAGCTTTCTTT. The chain couples TRBV5-6 to TRBJ1-1; D not resolved. With 5 bases removed from V and 6 bases from J, the gap between germline ends came to 11 bases. The germline V gene has CDR1 SGHDT and CDR2 YYEEEE. CDR3 length equals 12 residues. Based on the CDR3 plus reference TRBV5-6 and TRBJ1-1, the full variable domain is DAGVTQSPTHLIKTRGQQVTLRCSPKSGHDTVSWYQQALGQGPQFIFQYYEEEERQRGNFPDRFSGHQFPNYSSELNVNALLLGDSALYLCASSLDGAEAFFGQGTRLTVV.

The chain carries TRBV28 and TRBJ2-7; D gene unclear. Germline CDR1 MDHEN, CDR2 SYDVKM. Trimming took off 6 bases at V and 5 bases at J, with 5 bases between the two ends. CDR3 length equals 10 residues. CDR3 protein: CASSVNEQYF. Written as DNA, the CDR3 is TGTGCCAGCAGCGTTAACGAGCAGTACTTC.

V is TRBV2 and J is TRBJ2-1; 11 nucleotides agree with TRBD2. Germline CDR1 reads SNHLY; CDR2 reads FYNNEI. CDR3 length: 16 amino acids. Trimming at V came to 7 bases and at J to 2 bases, leaving 7 bases not matched to a gene. The CDR3 reads CASNLAGGPTYNEQFF. The DNA for the CDR3 is TGTGCCAGCAACTTAGCGGGAGGGCCCACCTACAATGAGCAGTTCTTC.

The chain is built from TRBV11-2 and TRBJ1-1; no reliable D call. V was pared by 5 bases and J by 4 bases, with 17 bases between. CDR1 is SGHAT, CDR2 FQNNGV, per germline. This CDR3 is 15 amino acids long. CDR3 coding DNA: TGTGCCAGCAGCCCTCCAACCGGATGGGCCACTGAAGCTTTCTTT. It translates to CASSPPTGWATEAFF.

The chain combines TRBV6-4 with TRBJ2-2; maybe TRBD2 (5 bases). Trimming pared 6 bases from V and 3 bases from J, leaving 11 bases between. The length of the CDR3 is 14 residues. The germline CDR1 and CDR2 sequences are MRHNA and SNTAGT. This CDR3 is CASRESGYTGELFF. As DNA, the CDR3 is TGTGCCAGCAGGGAAAGCGGTTACACCGGGGAGCTGTTTTTT.

The CDR3 DNA follows: TGTGCCAGCAGCTTGGTACTGACCTACAATGAGCAGTTCTTC. The encoded protein is CASSLVLTYNEQFF. The J gene is TRBJ2-1, the V gene TRBV5-6; D is unresolved. The CDR3 extends over 14 amino acids. V was shortened by 0 bases and J by 2 bases, with 6 bases between the two germline ends. CDR1 is SGHDT and CDR2 is YYEEEE in the germline V gene.

The rearrangement joins TRBV7-9 to TRBJ1-2; 7 bases line up with TRBD1. The CDR3 covers 14 residues. Germline assignment: CDR1 SEHNR and CDR2 FQNEAQ (reference sequence). V was pared by 5 bases and J by 0 bases, with 3 bases of the junction left unmatched. The CDR3 nucleotides are TGTGCCAGCAGCCCGGACAGGCCTAACTATGGCTACACCTTC. This sequence encodes CASSPDRPNYGYTF.

The rearrangement uses TRBV6-1 and TRBJ2-7, with D perhaps matching TRBD1 (6 bases). The germline gives CDR1 MNHNS, CDR2 SASEGT. Deletions cut 1 base from V and 12 bases from J, with 16 bases between. The CDR3 loop spans 13 amino acids. CDR3 DNA sequence: TGTGCCAGCAGTGAAGGACCGCAGGGGATTAGGTACTTC. Protein product: CASSEGPQGIRYF.

This chain uses TRBV7-9 with TRBJ1-4, with 7 bases that match TRBD1. This CDR3 has 12 amino acids. From germline, CDR1 is SEHNR and CDR2 FQNEAQ (reference sequence). The V segment lost 3 bases and the J segment 12 bases; nucleotides outside the gene matches: 4. The DNA for the CDR3 is TGTGCCAGCAGCTTCTACGGGACAGAACTGTTTTTT. Translated: CASSFYGTELFF.